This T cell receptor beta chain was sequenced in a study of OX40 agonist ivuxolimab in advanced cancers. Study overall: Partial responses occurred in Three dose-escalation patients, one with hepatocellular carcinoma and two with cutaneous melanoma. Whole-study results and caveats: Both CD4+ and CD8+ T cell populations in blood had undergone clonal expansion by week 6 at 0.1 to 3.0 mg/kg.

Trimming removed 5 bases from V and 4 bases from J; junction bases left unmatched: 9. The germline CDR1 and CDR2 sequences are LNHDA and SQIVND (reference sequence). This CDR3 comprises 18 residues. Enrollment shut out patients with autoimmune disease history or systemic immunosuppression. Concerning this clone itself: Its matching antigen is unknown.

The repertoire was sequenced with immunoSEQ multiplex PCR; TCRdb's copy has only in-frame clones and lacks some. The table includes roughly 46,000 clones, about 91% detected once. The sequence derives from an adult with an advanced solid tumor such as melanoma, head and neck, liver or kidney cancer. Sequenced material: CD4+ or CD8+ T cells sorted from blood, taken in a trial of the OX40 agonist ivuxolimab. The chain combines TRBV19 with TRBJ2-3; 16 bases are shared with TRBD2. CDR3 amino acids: CASSFGTSGRASADTQYF. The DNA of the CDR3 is TGTGCCAGTAGTTTTGGGACTAGCGGGAGGGCCAGTGCAGATACGCAGTATTTT.